A selection of T cell receptor beta chains follows, all from one sample in a study of T cell responses to AZD1222 COVID-19 vaccine. The method was immunoSEQ multiplex PCR; TCRdb's version includes in-frame clones alone and lacks a portion of them. The sample carries more than 110,000 clones, 90% recorded once. This specimen was peripheral blood, taken on day 0 of AZD1222 vaccination. The receptor source for this set is an adult in good health. The conserved cysteine and the conserved F or W are not part of the CDR3 here.

TRBJ2-1 | TRBV6-5 | 13 | ASRVSGGVYNEQF
TRBJ1-1 | TRBV30 | 12 | AWKGQGLNTEAF
TRBJ1-4 | TRBV5-1 | 15 | ASSLANPGGFTEKLF
TRBJ1-2 | TRBV30 | 11 | AWKGLGLYGYT
TRBJ1-5 | TRBV30 | 11 | AWEQGLGQPQH
TRBJ2-3 | TRBV6-4 | 14 | ASSATGGGGTDTQY
TRBJ1-1 | TRBV29-1 | 12 | SAPNGQINTEAF
TRBJ2-3 | TRBV10-3 | 13 | AISLTSGSSDTQY
TRBJ2-2 | TRBV19 | 15 | ASRGFETGGRTGELF
TRBJ2-7 | TRBV19 | 13 | ASSPPGLLTYEQY
TRBJ2-1 | TRBV5-4 | 15 | ASSLGLGRGAYNEQF
TRBJ1-2 | TRBV10-3 | 12 | AISEGPRTYGYT
TRBJ1-3 | TRBV21-1 | 16 | ASSTSGTPVQSGNTIY
TRBJ1-2 | TRBV6-1 | 14 | ASSEALPGRQYGYT
TRBJ2-5 | TRBV29-1 | 10 | SDRGSEETQY
TRBJ2-7 | TRBV11-3 | 11 | ASSFPGVGEQY
TRBJ1-5 | TRBV9 | 10 | GRRGRNQPQH
TRBJ1-4 | TRBV19 | 12 | ASSMGAPDEKLF